These T cell receptor beta chains were read from a single sample in a study of CD8+ T cells in alopecia areata. Some clones are missing from TCRdb's copy, which holds only in-frame ones; the method was immunoSEQ multiplex PCR. The data show 200,000 to 250,000 clones, under 60% seen once. This material consisted of CD4+ T cells sorted from blood, taken at week 4, from a patient treated with tofacitinib. These receptors originate from a human donor with alopecia areata. The CDR3 runs from the conserved cysteine through the conserved F or W. Fields, in order: J gene, clone size, V gene, D gene, CDR3 DNA, CDR3 protein. D genes are given only for firm matches. Expanded clones are given a class, and other clones once, few, many or no size at all.

j_gene: TRBJ2-2
abundance: -
v_gene: TRBV9
d_gene: TRBD1
CDR3nt: TGTGCCAGCAGCGTAACGACAGGGGACACCGGGGAGCTGTTTTTT
CDR3aa: CASSVTTGDTGELFF

j_gene: TRBJ1-5
abundance: -
v_gene: TRBV9
d_gene: -
CDR3nt: TGTGCCAGCAGCCCCCAGGGATCGGGTCAGCCCCAGCATTTT
CDR3aa: CASSPQGSGQPQHF

j_gene: TRBJ2-3
abundance: -
v_gene: TRBV29-1
d_gene: -
CDR3nt: TGCAGCGTCGCGGGCAGCACAGATACGCAGTATTTT
CDR3aa: CSVAGSTDTQYF

j_gene: TRBJ1-2
abundance: -
v_gene: TRBV20-1
d_gene: -
CDR3nt: TGCAGTGCTAGATTTAACAAGGGCTACACCTTC
CDR3aa: CSARFNKGYTF

j_gene: TRBJ2-4
abundance: few
v_gene: TRBV29-1
d_gene: TRBD1
CDR3nt: TGCAGCGCAACCGGACAGGTAGCCAAAAACATTCAGTACTTC
CDR3aa: CSATGQVAKNIQYF

j_gene: TRBJ2-3
abundance: -
v_gene: TRBV5-4
d_gene: TRBD2
CDR3nt: TGTGCCAGCAGCTTGGACGGGGGGGCCATGGATACGCAGTATTTT
CDR3aa: CASSLDGGAMDTQYF

j_gene: TRBJ2-1
abundance: few
v_gene: TRBV7-2
d_gene: -
CDR3nt: TGTGCCAGCAGCTTGAGCCGATCACAGGGGAGGAATGAGCAGTTCTTC
CDR3aa: CASSLSRSQGRNEQFF

j_gene: TRBJ2-5
abundance: -
v_gene: TRBV19
d_gene: TRBD1
CDR3nt: TGTGCCAGTAGTGGACAGGGAGCGGAAGAGACCCAGTACTTC
CDR3aa: CASSGQGAEETQYF

j_gene: TRBJ2-2
abundance: -
v_gene: TRBV7-2
d_gene: -
CDR3nt: TGTGCCAGCAGCACCCCGGTGGGGATCAGCACCGGGGAGCTGTTTTTT
CDR3aa: CASSTPVGISTGELFF

j_gene: TRBJ2-2
abundance: -
v_gene: TRBV2
d_gene: -
CDR3nt: TGTGCCAGTAGAGAGGAAGACACCGGGGAGCTGTTTTTT
CDR3aa: CASREEDTGELFF

j_gene: TRBJ1-2
abundance: few
v_gene: TRBV4-3
d_gene: -
CDR3nt: TGCGCCAGCAGCCAAGTCAGAGACGGCTATGGCTACACCTTC
CDR3aa: CASSQVRDGYGYTF

j_gene: TRBJ2-1
abundance: few
v_gene: TRBV10-3
d_gene: -
CDR3nt: TGTGCCATCAGTGACGCGGGGGCGAAAGGCGAGCAGTTCTTC
CDR3aa: CAISDAGAKGEQFF

j_gene: TRBJ2-3
abundance: -
v_gene: TRBV19
d_gene: -
CDR3nt: TGTGCCAGTAGACAACAGGCTAGCACAGATACGCAGTATTTT
CDR3aa: CASRQQASTDTQYF

j_gene: TRBJ1-1
abundance: -
v_gene: TRBV7-2
d_gene: -
CDR3nt: TGTGCCAGCAGCTTAGCGCCCACTGAAGCTTTCTTT
CDR3aa: CASSLAPTEAFF

j_gene: TRBJ2-3
abundance: -
v_gene: TRBV15
d_gene: TRBD2
CDR3nt: TGTGCCACCAGCAGAGCTAGCGGGGGGGCGAAAGATACGCAGTATTTT
CDR3aa: CATSRASGGAKDTQYF

j_gene: TRBJ2-2
abundance: -
v_gene: TRBV29-1
d_gene: -
CDR3nt: TGCAGCGTTCCTCACAGAAACACCGGGGAGCTGTTTTTT
CDR3aa: CSVPHRNTGELFF

j_gene: TRBJ2-2
abundance: -
v_gene: TRBV28
d_gene: TRBD2
CDR3nt: TGTGTAGTTGGCGGGAGCTACACCGGGGAGCTGTTTTTT
CDR3aa: CVVGGSYTGELFF

j_gene: TRBJ2-7
abundance: many
v_gene: TRBV5-1
d_gene: -
CDR3nt: TGCGCCAGCAGCCAGGAGGAGTCTGTGCAGTACTTC
CDR3aa: CASSQEESVQYF

j_gene: TRBJ1-1
abundance: -
v_gene: TRBV29-1
d_gene: TRBD1
CDR3nt: TGCAGCGGGGGACAGATGAACACTGAAGCTTTCTTT
CDR3aa: CSGGQMNTEAFF

j_gene: TRBJ1-2
abundance: -
v_gene: TRBV30
d_gene: -
CDR3nt: TGTGCCTGGAGTGGACGGAGGAACTATGGCTACACCTTC
CDR3aa: CAWSGRRNYGYTF

j_gene: TRBJ2-7
abundance: few
v_gene: TRBV10-3
d_gene: TRBD2
CDR3nt: TGTGCCAGCGGTATAGCGGGAACCACCTACGAGCAGTACTTC
CDR3aa: CASGIAGTTYEQYF

j_gene: TRBJ2-7
abundance: -
v_gene: TRBV11-2
d_gene: TRBD1
CDR3nt: TGTGCCAGCAGCACAGGGGTGTCCTACGAGCAGTACTTC
CDR3aa: CASSTGVSYEQYF

j_gene: TRBJ2-3
abundance: -
v_gene: TRBV18
d_gene: -
CDR3nt: TGTGCCAGCTCACCTACGGACTACACAGATACGCAGTATTTT
CDR3aa: CASSPTDYTDTQYF

j_gene: TRBJ2-4
abundance: -
v_gene: TRBV29-1
d_gene: -
CDR3nt: TGCAGCGTTACCACTGTGCTTGGAGACATTCAGTACTTC
CDR3aa: CSVTTVLGDIQYF

j_gene: TRBJ2-5
abundance: once
v_gene: TRBV4-3
d_gene: -
CDR3nt: TGCGCCAGCAGCCAAGGGATAAGGGAGACCCAGTACTTC
CDR3aa: CASSQGIRETQYF

j_gene: TRBJ1-2
abundance: -
v_gene: TRBV30
d_gene: -
CDR3nt: TGTGCCTGGAGTGACGGGGGCTATGGCTACACCTTC
CDR3aa: CAWSDGGYGYTF

j_gene: TRBJ2-2
abundance: -
v_gene: TRBV30
d_gene: -
CDR3nt: TGTGCCTCCACAGGGTTACTCGGGGAGCTGTTTTTT
CDR3aa: CASTGLLGELFF

j_gene: TRBJ1-2
abundance: -
v_gene: TRBV5-6
d_gene: -
CDR3nt: TGTGCCAGCAGCTTGTGGTCAGATAGCTATGGCTACACCTTC
CDR3aa: CASSLWSDSYGYTF

j_gene: TRBJ2-5
abundance: -
v_gene: TRBV10-3
d_gene: TRBD1
CDR3nt: TGTGCCATCAGTGAGTCCGGACAGGGGATTCAAGAGACCCAGTACTTC
CDR3aa: CAISESGQGIQETQYF

j_gene: TRBJ1-2
abundance: -
v_gene: TRBV4-3
d_gene: -
CDR3nt: TGCGCCAGCAGCCAAGATCTCCAGGTTTATGGCTACACCTTC
CDR3aa: CASSQDLQVYGYTF

j_gene: TRBJ2-1
abundance: few
v_gene: TRBV7-2
d_gene: -
CDR3nt: TGTGCCAGCAGCCGACCAGTTGAGCGCAATGAGCAGTTCTTC
CDR3aa: CASSRPVERNEQFF

j_gene: TRBJ1-4
abundance: -
v_gene: TRBV5-6
d_gene: -
CDR3nt: TGTGCCAGCAGCTTGGCTACCAGTCGCTATGAAAAACTGTTTTTT
CDR3aa: CASSLATSRYEKLFF

j_gene: TRBJ2-3
abundance: -
v_gene: TRBV5-6
d_gene: TRBD1
CDR3nt: TGTGCCAGCAGTTCCTCCGGGGACAGGGGACCAGATACGCAGTATTTT
CDR3aa: CASSSSGDRGPDTQYF

j_gene: TRBJ2-6
abundance: once
v_gene: TRBV7-2
d_gene: TRBD1
CDR3nt: TGTGCCAGCAGCCTCGGACAGGGCCTCTCTGGGGCCAACGTCCTGACTTTC
CDR3aa: CASSLGQGLSGANVLTF

j_gene: TRBJ2-7
abundance: few
v_gene: TRBV6-6
d_gene: -
CDR3nt: TGTGCCAGCAGCCCCCGCGACGAGCAGTACTTC
CDR3aa: CASSPRDEQYF

j_gene: TRBJ1-1
abundance: -
v_gene: TRBV25-1
d_gene: -
CDR3nt: TGTGCCAGCAGTCCGTTCGACGGGGTTAACACTGAAGCTTTCTTT
CDR3aa: CASSPFDGVNTEAFF

j_gene: TRBJ1-1
abundance: -
v_gene: TRBV4-3
d_gene: -
CDR3nt: TGCGCCAGCAGCCAAGTCCCAGGGGCGGTTACTGAAGCTTTCTTT
CDR3aa: CASSQVPGAVTEAFF

j_gene: TRBJ1-3
abundance: -
v_gene: TRBV4-1
d_gene: TRBD1
CDR3nt: TGCGCCAGCAGCCAAACGGGGGTAAGGGGGCCCCCGCGAGAAGGAAACACCATATATTTT
CDR3aa: CASSQTGVRGPPREGNTIYF

j_gene: TRBJ1-2
abundance: -
v_gene: TRBV14
d_gene: -
CDR3nt: TGTGCCAGCAGCCAACTTGGCAGCCCTCGTTCTGGTGGCTACACCTTC
CDR3aa: CASSQLGSPRSGGYTF

j_gene: TRBJ1-6
abundance: -
v_gene: TRBV5-6
d_gene: TRBD1
CDR3nt: TGTGCCAGCAGCCTAGGACAGGGACATTCACCCCTCCACTTT
CDR3aa: CASSLGQGHSPLHF

j_gene: TRBJ2-1
abundance: -
v_gene: TRBV11-2
d_gene: -
CDR3nt: TGTGCCAGCAGCTTAGATGAGCAGTTCTTC
CDR3aa: CASSLDEQFF

j_gene: TRBJ1-4
abundance: few
v_gene: TRBV19
d_gene: -
CDR3nt: TGTGCCAGTAACCTGAAAGATAGGGAAAAACTGTTTTTT
CDR3aa: CASNLKDREKLFF

j_gene: TRBJ1-1
abundance: -
v_gene: TRBV19
d_gene: -
CDR3nt: TGTGCCAGTAGTATAAGTATGAGGACAGAAGCTTTCTTT
CDR3aa: CASSISMRTEAFF

j_gene: TRBJ2-7
abundance: few
v_gene: TRBV21-1
d_gene: -
CDR3nt: TGTGCCAGCCCCGTGGTCGAGCAGTACTTC
CDR3aa: CASPVVEQYF

j_gene: TRBJ2-3
abundance: -
v_gene: TRBV2
d_gene: -
CDR3nt: TGTGCCAGCAGTGTAAGCGGCCGCACAGATACGCAGTATTTT
CDR3aa: CASSVSGRTDTQYF

j_gene: TRBJ2-2
abundance: -
v_gene: TRBV14
d_gene: -
CDR3nt: TGTGCCAGCAGCCAAGCCGGAACCTCCGGGGAGCTGTTTTTT
CDR3aa: CASSQAGTSGELFF

j_gene: TRBJ1-1
abundance: -
v_gene: TRBV7-2
d_gene: -
CDR3nt: TGTGCCAGCAGCTTAGAGAGAGTGAACACTGAAGCTTTCTTT
CDR3aa: CASSLERVNTEAFF

j_gene: TRBJ2-4
abundance: -
v_gene: TRBV5-1
d_gene: -
CDR3nt: TGCGCCAGCAGCTTGGACCAGGGGAACATTCAGTACTTC
CDR3aa: CASSLDQGNIQYF

j_gene: TRBJ2-6
abundance: few
v_gene: TRBV19
d_gene: -
CDR3nt: TGTGCCAGTAGTCCGGCCTCTGGGGCCAACGTCCTGACTTTC
CDR3aa: CASSPASGANVLTF

j_gene: TRBJ2-5
abundance: few
v_gene: TRBV7-2
d_gene: -
CDR3nt: TGTGCCAGCAGCCGAACCAGGGTGAGCAGTCAAGAGACCCAGTACTTC
CDR3aa: CASSRTRVSSQETQYF

j_gene: TRBJ2-3
abundance: -
v_gene: TRBV29-1
d_gene: -
CDR3nt: TGCAGCGTTGGATCGTCGGGGGCGGGGGCCACAGATACGCAGTATTTT
CDR3aa: CSVGSSGAGATDTQYF

j_gene: TRBJ1-1
abundance: -
v_gene: TRBV7-9
d_gene: TRBD1
CDR3nt: TGTGCCAGCAGCGCACCGGACAGGGCTTCCACTGAAGCTTTCTTT
CDR3aa: CASSAPDRASTEAFF